A single sample gave rise to the 6 T cell receptor beta chains below, sequenced in a study of blood T cell repertoires in COVID-19. Clones were sequenced by immunoSEQ multiplex PCR, and TCRdb holds only the in-frame ones, with some missing. Among more than 60,000 clones listed, 65% to 85% were seen once. Sequencing was performed on peripheral blood. The receptors shown here come from a human donor in a cohort sampled during active COVID-19.

The genes are TRBV23-1 and TRBJ1-2; D may be TRBD1 (5 bases). TRBV23-1 qualifies as an ORF whose function is uncertain. The CDR3 is 16 amino acids. Deletions cut 1 base from V and 2 bases from J, with 14 bases between. The CDR3 here is CASSQLIGHLNYGYTF. For the CDR3, the DNA is TGCGCCAGCAGTCAATTAATAGGACATTTAAACTATGGCTACACCTTC.

This chain links TRBV27 with TRBJ1-6, with a possible D match to TRBD1 (6 bases). V was trimmed by 0 bases and J by 8 bases, leaving 8 bases between them. This CDR3 spans 14 amino acids. Per germline, CDR1 MNHEY and CDR2 SMNVEV (reference sequence). Written as DNA, the CDR3 is TGTGCCAGCAGTTTATCAGGGGGACATTCACCCCTCCACTTT. Its translation is CASSLSGGHSPLHF.

J is TRBJ2-7 and V is TRBV7-6; 7 nucleotides align to TRBD1. With V trimmed by 4 bases and J by 0 bases, 6 bases remained unmatched. CDR3 length: 15 amino acids. The germline V gene has CDR1 SGHVS and CDR2 FNYEAQ. Written as DNA, the CDR3 is TGTGCCAGCAGCTCCCTGACAGGGAGCTCCTACGAGCAGTACTTC. Residues: CASSSLTGSSYEQYF.

This chain connects TRBV5-4 to TRBJ2-7, with 9 bases matching TRBD1. J lost 5 bases, V lost 4 bases, and 7 bases had no gene match. This CDR3 has 14 residues. Germline loops: CDR1 SGHNT, CDR2 YYREEE (reference sequence). This chain's CDR3 is CASSPGTGYHEQYF. As DNA, the CDR3 is TGTGCCAGCAGCCCCGGGACAGGGTACCACGAGCAGTACTTC.

The chain joins TRBV19 to TRBJ1-2; D possibly corresponds to TRBD1 (6 bases). V shed 5 bases and J shed 5 bases, with 9 bases lying between them. From germline, CDR1 is LNHDA and CDR2 SQIVND (reference sequence). The CDR3 has 12 residues. This CDR3 is CASSLTGYGYTF. CDR3 DNA: TGTGCCAGTAGTCTAACAGGGTATGGCTACACCTTC.

This clone was seen more than once but under ten times. The CDR3 DNA sequence: TGTGCCAGCACTCCGGACAGGGCTAACTATGGCTACACCTTC. It encodes CASTPDRANYGYTF. The rearrangement uses TRBV2 and TRBJ1-2; 8 bases line up with TRBD1. Looked up from germline, CDR1 is SNHLY and CDR2 is FYNNEI. The CDR3 has 14 residues. With 7 bases clipped from V and 0 bases from J, the junction kept 4 bases outside the gene matches.